One and the same sample provided the 8 T cell receptor beta chains below, sequenced in a study of control samples from healthy donors and cancer patients. The method was immunoSEQ multiplex PCR; TCRdb's version includes in-frame clones alone and lacks a portion of them. Of more than 85,000 clones in the sample, 83% were seen once. Sequencing was performed on blood. Every receptor here comes from a woman aged 45-60 years in good health.

The chain uses TRBV5-4 and TRBJ2-7; TRBD1 is a possible D gene (6 bases). This CDR3 spans 15 amino acids. Germline V lookup: CDR1 SGHNT, CDR2 YYREEE (reference sequence). V was shortened by 0 bases and J by 3 bases, with 13 bases between the two germline ends. This CDR3 is CASSLGQESSYEQYF. The CDR3 DNA is TGTGCCAGCAGCTTGGGACAGGAAAGCAGCTACGAGCAGTACTTC.

V and J are TRBV19 and TRBJ1-1; the D is unclear. Germline values: CDR1 LNHDA, CDR2 SQIVND (reference sequence). Trimming cost V 0 bases and J 0 bases, with 8 bases left between them. The CDR3 totals 15 residues. The CDR3 DNA reads TGTGCCAGTAGTATAGACTACACACTGAACACTGAAGCTTTCTTT. As protein: CASSIDYTLNTEAFF.

This clone showed up just a few times. The chain links TRBV5-3 to TRBJ1-2, with 11 bases aligning to TRBD1. TRBV5-3 is an ORF; its function is uncertain. CDR3 size: 16 residues. The J segment lost 2 bases and the V segment lost 4 bases, leaving 7 bases of the junction unmatched. The CDR3 loop is CARSLTWTGGNYGYTF. The CDR3, as DNA: TGTGCCAGAAGCCTGACGTGGACAGGGGGCAACTATGGCTACACCTTC.

This clone turned up a few times. The V and J genes are TRBV18 and TRBJ1-5, with D hard to call. CDR3 size: 14 residues. V was pared by 2 bases and J by 0 bases, with 5 bases between. Germline V gives CDR1 KGHSH, CDR2 LQKENI. CDR3 sequence (DNA): TGTGCCAGCTCACCAGTCCTTAGCAATCAGCCCCAGCATTTT. This gives the protein CASSPVLSNQPQHF.

This chain connects TRBV18 to TRBJ1-5; D is unclear. Trimming left V 1 base short and J 1 base short, with 17 bases between. Germline-derived CDR1 and CDR2 are KGHSH and LQKENI. The CDR3 loop spans 18 amino acids. CDR3 sequence reads: CASSPQALSASSNQPQHF. Here the CDR3 DNA reads TGTGCCAGCTCACCACAGGCTTTGTCGGCGTCGAGCAATCAGCCCCAGCATTTT.

The rearrangement uses TRBV7-2 and TRBJ1-2; weak D call: TRBD1 (5 bases). This CDR3 is built from 16 residues. CDR1 is SGHTA, CDR2 FQGNSA, per germline. Trimming took off 2 bases at V and 4 bases at J, with 17 bases between the two ends. The CDR3 nucleotides are TGTGCCAGCAGCTTAAGAACGGGGGGTTCGTCCTATGGCTACACCTTC. The encoded protein is CASSLRTGGSSYGYTF.

The chain joins TRBV5-5 to TRBJ2-7; 8 bases are a match to TRBD2. Per the germline V gene, CDR1 is SGHKS and CDR2 is YYEKEE (reference sequence). Germline trimming cut 1 base from V and 3 bases from J; bases unmatched to any gene: 15. This CDR3 has 18 amino acids. The CDR3 sequence: CASSLSWAGTSGFYEQYF. The CDR3 coding sequence is TGTGCCAGCAGCTTGTCATGGGCCGGCACTAGCGGTTTCTACGAGCAGTACTTC.

The chain joins TRBV7-9 to TRBJ2-7; possibly TRBD1 for D (6 bases). From germline, CDR1 is SEHNR and CDR2 FQNEAQ (reference sequence). Trimming removed 3 bases at V and 0 bases at J, with 12 bases between. The CDR3 runs to 15 residues. The DNA of the CDR3 is TGTGCCAGCAGCTTCAGGCAGGGGAGCTCCTACGAGCAGTACTTC. Its translation: CASSFRQGSSYEQYF.